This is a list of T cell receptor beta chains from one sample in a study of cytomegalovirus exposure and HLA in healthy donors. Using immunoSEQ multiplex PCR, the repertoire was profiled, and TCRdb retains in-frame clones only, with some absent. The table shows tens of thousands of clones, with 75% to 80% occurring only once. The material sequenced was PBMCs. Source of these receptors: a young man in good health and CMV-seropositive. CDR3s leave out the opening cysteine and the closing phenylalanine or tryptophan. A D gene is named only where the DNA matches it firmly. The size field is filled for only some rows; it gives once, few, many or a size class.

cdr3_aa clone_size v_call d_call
VKAEGETQY NA TRBV29-1 NA
ASSQVGTDGYT NA TRBV4-1 TRBD1
ASSPLQGSGNTIY NA TRBV13 NA
ATRLAGNTGELF once TRBV10-3 TRBD2
ASSSGPRRDSNQPQH NA TRBV2 NA
ASSYGRGAGYT NA TRBV6-5 NA
ASSDQFGETQY once TRBV6-4 NA
ASNWGGSTEAF once TRBV28 NA
ASSSEGTGAYNEQF NA TRBV11-1 TRBD1
AIGDRPGGDTQY once TRBV2 TRBD1
ASSHAGTTEAF NA TRBV2 NA
AWSVRQGGLYEQY NA TRBV30 NA
AWSDPRTERSGYT NA TRBV30 NA
ASSLGTMNEQF NA TRBV7-3 NA
AWKDGDLNTEAF NA TRBV30 NA
ASSLLTGNTEAF NA TRBV11-2 NA
ASQQDYSGNTIY few TRBV6-1 NA
ASSSYDPEGQPQH NA TRBV7-8 NA
ASSPETYTDTQY once TRBV7-6 NA
ASSLQGAEQPQH NA TRBV2 TRBD1
ASSPDSMNTEAF once TRBV7-3 NA
ASSQDPSGNGEQF NA TRBV4-1 TRBD2
ASSPRGLAGDTQY once TRBV18 TRBD2
ASSALQGSLH few TRBV19 TRBD1
ASSLEGLASYEQY NA TRBV7-8 TRBD2
ASSQKPLFGQGATEAF NA TRBV7-2 TRBD1
ASSPGTGDGYT NA TRBV5-4 TRBD1
AWEPSRGAETQY NA TRBV30 NA
ASGPTASNEQF NA TRBV6-1 NA
ASSDSIGTGVLNEQF NA TRBV6-4 NA
ASSRGDMNTEAF NA TRBV19 NA
AHRVSGANVLT NA TRBV30 NA
ASSLSLAGGNEQF few TRBV13 TRBD2
AWSVLGGAEAF NA TRBV30 NA
AFQQGSSYNEQF NA TRBV30 TRBD1
SVESNSVADTQY NA TRBV29-1 NA
ASSFWQTYEQY few TRBV5-6 NA
ASSLTSNLHDEYRGRVYGYT NA TRBV27 TRBD1
ASSPGQGSLNSPLH once TRBV4-1 TRBD1
ASRGTGRGGELF NA TRBV6-5 NA
ASSPGDSNQPQH NA TRBV6-5 NA